This is a list of T cell receptor beta chains from one sample in a study of CD8+CD57+ T cells in acquired aplastic anemia. TCRdb recomputed calls from the reads with MiXCR, one row per CDR3 protein. The sample lists about 200,000 distinct CDR3 sequences, approximately 65% occurring once. Sample: sorted CD4+, CD8+, or CD8+CD57+ T cells (not recorded which) from PBMCs. The receptors originated from a human donor with aplastic anemia. Each CDR3 is given with its conserved first and last residue. A D gene is named only where the DNA matches it firmly. Clone size is stated in some rows and not others, as once, few, many or a class when expanded.

size,D,V,J,CDR3,DNA
.,TRBD1,TRBV2,TRBJ1-3,CASSPDRGRGNTIYF,TGTGCCAGCAGTCCGGACAGGGGACGCGGAAACACCATATATTTT
many,.,TRBV9,TRBJ2-7,CASSVGIGSYEQYF,TGTGCCAGCAGCGTAGGGATAGGCTCCTACGAGCAGTACTTC
.,.,TRBV19,TRBJ1-6,CANSIVDSPLHF,TGTGCCAATAGTATAGTTGATTCACCCCTCCACTTT
.,.,TRBV19,TRBJ2-7,CASRGADQGGQYF,TGTGCCAGTAGAGGAGCGGACCAAGGAGGGCAGTACTTC
.,.,TRBV20-1,TRBJ2-1,CSATGTYNEQFF,TGCAGTGCTACCGGGACCTACAATGAGCAGTTCTTC
few,.,TRBV2,TRBJ2-5,CASSVGGRQETQYF,TGTGCCAGCAGTGTTGGAGGGCGCCAAGAGACCCAGTACTTC
.,.,TRBV5-6,TRBJ2-7,CASSLGHLQRNEQYF,TGTGCCAGCAGCTTGGGGCATCTCCAAAGAAACGAGCAGTACTTC
.,TRBD2,TRBV20-1,TRBJ2-7,CSARGAGVSSYEQYF,TGCAGTGCTAGAGGCGCGGGGGTGAGCTCCTACGAGCAGTACTTC
.,TRBD1,TRBV25-1,TRBJ2-5,CASRGQGNMETQYF,TGTGCCAGCAGGGGACAGGGGAATATGGAGACCCAGTACTTC
once,TRBD2,TRBV7-9,TRBJ2-7,CASSLELAGSYEQYF,TGTGCCAGCAGCTTAGAACTAGCGGGGTCCTACGAGCAGTACTTC
.,.,TRBV7-9,TRBJ1-4,CASSLVWAVDHEKLFF,TGTGCCAGCAGCTTAGTCTGGGCAGTCGATCATGAAAAACTGTTTTTT
once,.,TRBV20-1,TRBJ2-3,CSARERSTDTQYF,TGCAGTGCTAGGGAGCGTTCCACAGATACGCAGTATTTT
.,.,TRBV25-1,TRBJ2-3,CASSEPGTSTDTQYF,TGTGCCAGCAGTGAGCCCGGGACCAGCACAGATACGCAGTATTTT
.,.,TRBV10-1,TRBJ1-2,CASSESTNYGYTF,TGCGCCAGCAGTGAGTCTACGAACTATGGCTACACCTTC
.,.,TRBV29-1,TRBJ2-3,CSANPTGTDTQYF,TGCAGCGCGAATCCTACAGGGACAGATACGCAGTATTTT
many,.,TRBV20-1,TRBJ1-2,CSARGGGLNYGYTF,TGCAGTGCTCGAGGGGGTGGCCTTAACTATGGCTACACCTTC
few,.,TRBV9,TRBJ2-7,CASSPSTSYEQYF,TGTGCCAGCAGCCCATCGACCTCTTACGAGCAGTACTTC
.,.,TRBV7-3,TRBJ2-2,CASSLVTNDGELFF,TGTGCCAGCAGCTTGGTTACCAATGACGGGGAGCTGTTTTTT
.,TRBD2,TRBV7-8,TRBJ2-1,CASSFAAGPYNEQFF,TGTGCCAGCAGCTTTGCAGCGGGACCCTACAATGAGCAGTTCTTC
.,.,TRBV5-6,TRBJ2-5,CASSFLGNQYF,TGTGCCAGCAGCTTCCTAGGGAACCAGTACTTC
once,TRBD1,TRBV12-5,TRBJ1-2,CASSDRGDNYGYTF,TGTGCCAGCAGCGACAGGGGGGATAACTATGGCTACACCTTC
.,.,TRBV9,TRBJ2-1,CASSPRGTNNEQFF,TGTGCCAGCAGCCCCCGGGGGACCAACAATGAGCAGTTCTTC